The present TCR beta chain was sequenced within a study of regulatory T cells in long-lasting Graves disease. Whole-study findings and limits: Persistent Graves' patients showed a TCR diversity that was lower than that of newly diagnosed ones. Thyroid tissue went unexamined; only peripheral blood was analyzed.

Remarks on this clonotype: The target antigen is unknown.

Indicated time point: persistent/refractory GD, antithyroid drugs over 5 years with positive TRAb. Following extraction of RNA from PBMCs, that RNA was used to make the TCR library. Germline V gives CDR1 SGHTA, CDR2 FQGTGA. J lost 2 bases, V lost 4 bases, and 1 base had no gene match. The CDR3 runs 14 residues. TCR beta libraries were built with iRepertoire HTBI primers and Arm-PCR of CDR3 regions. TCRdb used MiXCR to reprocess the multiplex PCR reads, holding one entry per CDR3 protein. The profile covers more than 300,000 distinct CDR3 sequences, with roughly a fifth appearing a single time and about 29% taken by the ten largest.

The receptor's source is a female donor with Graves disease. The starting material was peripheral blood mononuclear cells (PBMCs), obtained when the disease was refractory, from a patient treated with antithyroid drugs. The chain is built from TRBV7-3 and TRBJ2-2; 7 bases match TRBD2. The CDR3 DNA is TGTGCCAGCAGCTGGGACTATAACACCGGGGAGCTGTTTTTT. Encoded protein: CASSWDYNTGELFF.